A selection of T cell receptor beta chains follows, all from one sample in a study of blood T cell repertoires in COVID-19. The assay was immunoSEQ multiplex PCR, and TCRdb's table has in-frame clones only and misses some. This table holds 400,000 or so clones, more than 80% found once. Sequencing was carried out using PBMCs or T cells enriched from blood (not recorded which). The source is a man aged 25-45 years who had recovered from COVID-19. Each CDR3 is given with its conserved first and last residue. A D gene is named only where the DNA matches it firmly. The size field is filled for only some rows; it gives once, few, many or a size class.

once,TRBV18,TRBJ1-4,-,CASSPRGGTNEKLFF,TGTGCCAGCTCACCAAGGGGTGGGACTAATGAAAAACTGTTTTTT
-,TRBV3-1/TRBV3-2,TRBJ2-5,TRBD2,CASSRRSGRAGGETQYF,TGTGCCAGCAGCCGACGTAGCGGGAGGGCCGGGGGAGAGACCCAGTACTTC
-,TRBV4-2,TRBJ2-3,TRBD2,CASSPWTSGTDTQYF,TGTGCCAGCAGCCCATGGACTAGCGGCACAGATACGCAGTATTTT
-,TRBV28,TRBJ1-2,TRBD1,CASRSGTVYGYTF,TGTGCCAGCAGATCCGGGACAGTCTATGGCTACACCTTC
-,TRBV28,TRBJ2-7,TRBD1,CASSSPGQGTDEQYF,TGTGCCAGCAGTTCTCCGGGACAGGGGACGGACGAGCAGTACTTC
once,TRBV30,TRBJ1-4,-,CASNGVSNEKLFF,TGTGCCTCCAATGGAGTGAGTAATGAAAAACTGTTTTTT
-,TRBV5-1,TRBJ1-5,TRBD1,CASSLGQGVNQPQHF,TGCGCCAGCAGCTTGGGACAGGGGGTAAATCAGCCCCAGCATTTT
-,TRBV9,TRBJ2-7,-,CASSVDGGGSEQYF,TGTGCCAGCAGCGTAGATGGGGGGGGCTCCGAGCAGTACTTC
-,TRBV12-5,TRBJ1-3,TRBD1,CASGPGQGAQVLGNTIYF,TGTGCTAGTGGTCCCGGACAGGGGGCTCAAGTTTTGGGAAACACCATATATTTT
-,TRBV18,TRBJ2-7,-,CASSLSTTRDEQYF,TGTGCCAGCTCACTCTCTACTACCCGGGACGAGCAGTACTTC
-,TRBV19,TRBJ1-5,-,CASTRGAGEYSNQPQHF,TGTGCCAGTACCCGAGGGGCAGGGGAATATAGCAATCAGCCCCAGCATTTT
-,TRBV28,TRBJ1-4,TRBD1,CASSQGAATNEKLFF,TGTGCCAGCAGTCAGGGGGCTGCAACTAATGAAAAACTGTTTTTT
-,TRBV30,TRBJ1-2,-,CAWGTFYGYTF,TGTGCCTGGGGGACATTTTATGGCTACACCTTC
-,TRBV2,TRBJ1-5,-,CASSGSEPNQPQHF,TGTGCCAGCAGTGGATCGGAGCCTAATCAGCCCCAGCATTTT